These 26 T cell receptor beta chains share one sample of origin, sequenced in a study of Ad26.COV2.S vaccination and SARS-CoV-2 variants. Treatment of the sample: roughly 20 received Ad26.COV2.S at low or high dose, single or two shots; 5 received placebo; per-sample allocation not given. Sample collection was performed on day 63 after the first vaccine or placebo injection. Using immunoSEQ multiplex PCR, the repertoire was profiled, and TCRdb retains in-frame clones only, with some absent. The top ten hold approximately 5% of the sample, which has fewer than 400,000 clones, around 90% seen once. Source: peripheral blood, taken in a trial of Ad26.COV2.S vaccine versus placebo. Receptor source: a person between 18 and 60 years old who received the Ad26.COV2.S COVID-19 vaccine or a placebo.

V usage is TRBV13 and J usage is TRBJ1-5; D gene unclear. V lost 3 bases, J lost 8 bases, and 8 bases lay in between. The CDR3 contains 12 residues. Per germline, CDR1 PRHDT and CDR2 FYEKMQ (reference sequence). The CDR3 DNA follows: TGTGCCAGCAGCTTCTCATCAGAGCCCCAGCATTTT. Residues: CASSFSSEPQHF.

V gene TRBV13 combines with J gene TRBJ2-3, with TRBD2 matching 12 bases. Losses at the gene ends were 5 bases for V and 0 bases for J; bases not matched to a gene: 18. Germline V gene lookup returns CDR1 PRHDT and CDR2 FYEKMQ (reference sequence). The CDR3 has 21 amino acids. The CDR3 DNA sequence: TGTGCCAGCAGCCCCGGGTTTCTAGCGGGGGGGCTTGTTCCTAGCACAGATACGCAGTATTTT. Its protein is CASSPGFLAGGLVPSTDTQYF.

This clone was detected a few times. This chain uses TRBV4-2 with TRBJ1-1, with D possibly being TRBD1 (5 bases). CDR1 is LGHNA and CDR2 is YNFKEQ in the germline V gene. The V end lost 2 bases, the J end lost 10 bases, and 20 bases lay between the germline ends. The CDR3 contains 15 residues. CDR3 residues: CASSQRPTGEQGAFF. The CDR3 DNA reads TGTGCCAGCAGCCAACGACCGACGGGGGAGCAGGGAGCTTTCTTT.

V gene TRBV29-1 combines with J gene TRBJ1-4, with D maybe TRBD1 (6 bases). The CDR3 consists of 12 residues. The germline V gene has CDR1 SQVTM and CDR2 ANQGSEA. In DNA, the CDR3 is TGCAGTGGGGGCTGGGGTTCTGAAAAACTGTTTTTT. Translated: CSGGWGSEKLFF. The full variable domain, its missing parts supplied by reference TRBV29-1 and TRBJ1-4, is SAVISQKPSRDICQRGTSLTIQCQVDSQVTMMFWYRQQPGQSLTLIATANQGSEATYESGFVIDKFPISRPNLTFSTLTVSNMSPEDSSIYLCSGGWGSEKLFFGSGTQLSVL.

The chain uses TRBV2 and TRBJ2-1; 11 positions agree with TRBD2. Per the germline V gene, CDR1 is SNHLY and CDR2 is FYNNEI. Trimming removed 2 bases from V and 12 bases from J; junction bases left unmatched: 6. The CDR3 totals 14 residues. CDR3 sequence: CASSELAGGESQFF. The CDR3 DNA reads as TGTGCCAGCAGTGAACTAGCGGGAGGAGAGTCGCAGTTCTTC.

The chain uses TRBV11-3 and TRBJ1-1; D gene ambiguous. The CDR3 has 13 residues. Germline CDR1 is SGHNT and CDR2 is YENEEA. Trimming removed 8 bases at V and 0 bases at J, with 10 bases between. The DNA of the CDR3 is TGTGCCAGCCGAGGTTCCATGAACACTGAAGCTTTCTTT. Protein: CASRGSMNTEAFF.

The gene calls are TRBV28 and TRBJ1-4; 9 positions match TRBD1. V lost 6 bases to trimming and J lost 6 bases; unmatched junction nucleotides: 8. Germline CDR1 and CDR2: MDHEN and SYDVKM. The CDR3 runs to 15 residues. The CDR3 is CASRWPGQGHEKLFF. CDR3 DNA: TGTGCCAGCAGGTGGCCGGGACAGGGACATGAAAAACTGTTTTTT.

The rearrangement uses TRBV7-6 and TRBJ1-3; perhaps TRBD1 as D (6 bases). CDR1 SGHVS and CDR2 FNYEAQ come from the germline V gene. Trimming left V 5 bases short and J 3 bases short, with 20 bases between. The CDR3 length is 17 residues. The CDR3 loop is CASSHAPRQGSGNTIYF. The CDR3 nucleotides are TGTGCCAGCAGCCATGCCCCCCGGCAGGGGAGTGGAAACACCATATATTTT.

The chain joins TRBV9 to TRBJ2-1; D is perhaps TRBD1 (6 bases). Germline loops: CDR1 SGDLS, CDR2 YYNGEE. The germline V and J ends were trimmed by 4 bases and 9 bases, with 8 bases remaining between them. The CDR3 length is 11 residues. Here the CDR3 reads CASSLGGEQFF. The CDR3 DNA reads TGTGCCAGCAGCCTAGGGGGTGAGCAGTTCTTC.

This clone was counted between two and nine times. J is TRBJ2-5 and V is TRBV4-1; 12 bases line up with TRBD2. CDR3 length: 15 residues. In germline, CDR1 is MGHRA, CDR2 YSYEKL. The V and J ends lost 9 bases and 5 bases, in that order; junction bases with no gene match: 10. This CDR3 reads CASRTSGTLGETQYF. In nucleotides, the CDR3 is TGCGCCAGTAGGACTAGCGGGACCCTAGGGGAGACCCAGTACTTC.

V gene TRBV4-3 combines with J gene TRBJ2-5; D is ambiguous. In germline, CDR1 is LGHNA, CDR2 YSLEER. This CDR3 comprises 14 residues. Deletions cut 3 bases from V and 4 bases from J, with 12 bases between. CDR3 amino acids: CASSQGFSRETQYF. The CDR3, as DNA: TGCGCCAGCAGCCAGGGATTTTCCCGAGAGACCCAGTACTTC.

The CDR3 reads CASSLGQGAQETQYF. The CDR3 nucleotides read TGTGCCAGCAGCTTGGGACAGGGGGCCCAAGAGACCCAGTACTTC. The J gene is TRBJ2-5, the V gene TRBV28, with 12 bases that match TRBD1. CDR1 and CDR2 (germline): MDHEN, SYDVKM. The junction had 3 bases not matched to a gene; V was cut back by 6 bases and J by 1 base. The CDR3 sequence is 15 residues long.

V gene TRBV7-9 combines with J gene TRBJ1-1; D is ambiguous. The V end lost 3 bases, the J end lost 0 bases, and 8 bases lay between the germline ends. This CDR3 has 14 residues. Germline V CDR1 and CDR2: SEHNR, FQNEAQ (reference sequence). This CDR3 reads CASSFERMNTEAFF. Written as DNA, the CDR3 is TGTGCCAGCAGCTTTGAGAGGATGAACACTGAAGCTTTCTTT.

This chain connects TRBV19 to TRBJ2-1, with 10 positions matching TRBD2. The V gene end was trimmed by 4 bases and the J gene end by 4 bases; junction bases not matched to a gene: 4. The CDR3 covers 15 residues. Germline V CDR1 and CDR2: LNHDA, SQIVND (reference sequence). The DNA for the CDR3 is TGTGCCAGTAGTAGCCCTAGCGGGGGTTACAATGAGCAGTTCTTC. Its protein is CASSSPSGGYNEQFF.

V is TRBV7-2 and J is TRBJ1-1; 8 nucleotides align to TRBD1. The CDR3 is made up of 17 amino acids. The germline CDR1 and CDR2 sequences are SGHTA and FQGNSA. Trimming removed 3 bases from V and 3 bases from J; junction bases left unmatched: 12. CDR3 in DNA: TGTGCCAGCAGCTTGCTGACAGGGGACCGACCGCACACTGAAGCTTTCTTT. As protein: CASSLLTGDRPHTEAFF.

The chain combines TRBV7-9 with TRBJ2-1, with 10 bases lining up with TRBD1. Looked up from germline, CDR1 is SEHNR and CDR2 is FQNEAQ (reference sequence). V shed 5 bases and J 8 bases; nucleotides not matched to a gene: 12. CDR3 size: 16 residues. CDR3 coding DNA: TGTGCCAGCAGCGAATCCGGGACAGGGGTTGGCGATGAGCAGTTCTTC. It specifies CASSESGTGVGDEQFF.

The chain recombines TRBV4-3 with TRBJ1-6; 11 nucleotides match TRBD1. The CDR3 has 14 amino acids. Germline lookup yields CDR1 LGHNA and CDR2 YSLEER. V lost 4 bases, J lost 9 bases, and 2 bases stayed unmatched. CDR3 sequence (DNA): TGCGCCAGCAGCCTGGGACAGGGGGGTTCACCCCTCCACTTT. This sequence encodes CASSLGQGGSPLHF.

V gene TRBV19 combines with J gene TRBJ1-1; the D gene is possibly TRBD1 (6 bases). The CDR3 is 12 amino acids. V lost 11 bases, J lost 1 base, and 11 bases lay in between. From germline, CDR1 is LNHDA and CDR2 SQIVND (reference sequence). DNA for the CDR3: TGTGCCGGGGACATGTCGAACACTGAAGCTTTCTTT. Amino acid sequence: CAGDMSNTEAFF.

The chain combines TRBV14 with TRBJ1-2; D unclear. The CDR3 totals 13 residues. Per the germline V gene, CDR1 is SGHDN and CDR2 is FVKESK. Trimming left V 1 base short and J 8 bases short, with 11 bases between. The chain's CDR3 is CASSQVPGGGYTF. Written as DNA, the CDR3 is TGTGCCAGCAGCCAAGTACCGGGAGGCGGCTACACCTTC.

This clone has just a few counts. The DNA for the CDR3 is TGTGCCAGCAGCCCACAGGGAAACACCATATATTTT. The encoded protein is CASSPQGNTIYF. V is TRBV7-2 and J is TRBJ1-3; no firm D call. The CDR3 spans 12 residues. V was trimmed by 5 bases and J by 4 bases, leaving 6 bases between them. Germline-derived CDR1 and CDR2 are SGHTA and FQGNSA. Using reference TRBV7-2 and TRBJ1-3 for the parts outside the CDR3, the full variable domain is GAGVSQSPSNKVTEKGKDVELRCDPISGHTALYWYRQSLGQGLEFLIYFQGNSAPDKSGLPSDRFSAERTGGSVSTLTIQRTQQEDSAVYLCASSPQGNTIYFGEGSWLTVV.

The V and J genes are TRBV6-6 and TRBJ2-7, with D perhaps being TRBD1 or TRBD2 (5 bases each). V lost 5 bases to trimming and J lost 6 bases, with 20 bases between them. The CDR3 has 15 residues. The germline V gene encodes CDR1 MNHNY and CDR2 SVGAGI (reference sequence). In nucleotides, the CDR3 is TGTGCCAGCAGTCCACACCGGGGCCTCCGGGGCGAGCAGTACGTC. This sequence encodes CASSPHRGLRGEQYV.

The V call is TRBV18, the J call TRBJ2-5, with D perhaps TRBD1 (6 bases). Trimming stripped 5 bases from V and 3 bases from J, with 25 bases between. CDR1 is KGHSH and CDR2 is LQKENI in the germline V gene. The CDR3 is 18 amino acids. DNA for the CDR3: TGTGCCAGCTCATCCTTGGACAGCCTTCAAAGAGTAAAAGAGACCCAGTACTTC. Its protein product is CASSSLDSLQRVKETQYF.

V gene TRBV6-5 combines with J gene TRBJ1-3; D is perhaps TRBD1 (5 bases). CDR3 length equals 14 residues. Per the germline V gene, CDR1 is MNHEY and CDR2 is SVGAGI. The ends were cut back, 6 bases at V and 0 bases at J, with 9 bases in the middle. The CDR3 region is CASRGTRSGNTIYF. CDR3 nucleotides: TGTGCCAGCAGAGGGACCCGCTCTGGAAACACCATATATTTT.

The chain couples TRBV29-1 to TRBJ1-1; D might be TRBD1 (5 bases). Trimming cost V 8 bases and J 4 bases, with 17 bases left between them. The CDR3 has 13 residues. Germline V lookup: CDR1 SQVTM, CDR2 ANQGSEA. In DNA, the CDR3 is TGCAGCTATACGGGACCCGACGGCACTGAAGCTTTCTTT. It yields the protein CSYTGPDGTEAFF.

This chain uses TRBV27 with TRBJ2-1; D tentatively fits TRBD1 or TRBD2 (6 bases each). This CDR3 has 15 residues. The germline gives CDR1 MNHEY, CDR2 SMNVEV (reference sequence). The V end lost 7 bases, the J end lost 2 bases, and 15 bases lay between the germline ends. The DNA of the CDR3 is TGTGCCAGCAAGGAGGCCGGGGGCACCTACAATGAGCAGTTCTTC. Its translation is CASKEAGGTYNEQFF.

J is TRBJ2-3 and V is TRBV10-3, with D perhaps TRBD1 (5 bases). The CDR3 has 13 residues. Germline V gene lookup returns CDR1 ENHRY and CDR2 SYGVKD. V lost 7 bases and J 1 base, leaving 9 bases between the germline ends. CDR3 amino acids: CAIKLTGTDTQYF. The CDR3 DNA reads TGTGCCATCAAACTGACAGGCACAGATACGCAGTATTTT.